This T cell receptor beta chain was observed in a study of early T cells in non-severe SARS-CoV-2 infection. As for the study in general: Chains from this unsorted whole-blood bulk RNA could not be paired. The study, taken as a whole, reports: Anti-spike CD8 specificities were favored by VDJdb matching, whose results missed private and CD4 specificities.

This clonotype was counted between two and nine times. The antigen is not known. Germline V gives CDR1 LGHNA, CDR2 YNFKEQ. Trimming stripped 4 bases from V and 3 bases from J, with 15 bases between. The CDR3 runs to 15 residues. In the library, individual cDNA molecules carried attached unique molecular identifiers. TCRdb re-called the 5' RACE reads with MiXCR, one entry per CDR3 protein. The profile covers over 90,000 distinct CDR3 sequences, with roughly 14% appearing a single time and 5% to 8% taken by the ten largest. The clonotype was recovered from an adult who was a healthcare worker with PCR-confirmed SARS-CoV-2 infection or an uninfected control (not recorded which). The V call is TRBV4-2, the J call TRBJ1-2; weak D call: TRBD1 (6 bases). What was sequenced was whole blood. In DNA form, the CDR3 reads TGTGCCAGCAGCCCCGATGTCGGGGGGCACTATGGCTACACCTTC. Protein sequence: CASSPDVGGHYGYTF.